The entry below describes one T cell receptor (beta chain). At least ten counts were recorded for this clonotype. Its target antigen remains unknown. Base qualities are not at hand, and no much larger clone is one base apart. Between the V and J ends, shortened by 0 bases and 6 bases respectively, the junction contains 9 bases. From a lookup of the germline V gene (reference sequence), CDR1 and CDR2 are MNHEY and SMNVEV. Its CDR3 holds 14 amino acids, cysteine through phenylalanine. The DNA shown is the 42-base CDR3, in frame from base 1. These data come from a study of naive and memory T cell subsets (dated by TCRdb to about 2017). Some background on the complete study: The figure summarizing the skin biopsy and whole blood samples listed around ten blood donors, 7 tuberculin skin test biopsies and 3 saline control biopsies. Usually PCR2 was run as a SYBR Green qPCR and stopped at a set threshold, although low-input samples could use end-point PCR (roughly 6 cycles) instead. What the research found in general, with its limitations: The RNA-based method was acknowledged to be potentially sensitive to changes in TCR transcripts with T cell activation and differentiation.

The library was produced with UMI-ligation and nested PCR. The ligated cDNA was amplified in four rounds of PCR with nested alpha and beta constant region primers together with the SP2 primer. For the blood and skin samples, reverse transcription of TCR RNA was done with SuperScript IV along with alpha and beta constant region primers. Using T4 RNA ligase 1, an oligonucleotide carrying both the Illumina SP2 primer and a UMI was ligated onto the 3' end of the cDNA. The 12-nucleotide UMI was composed of two random hexamers separated by an eight-base spacer, which was included to prevent hairpin formation. From the second PCR onward, TCR alpha and beta chain libraries were processed separately, and dual indexing was applied for multiplexing. After pooling, the indexed libraries were analyzed by capillary electrophoresis and sequenced on either an Illumina MiSeq or NextSeq. PhiX DNA at roughly 5-7% was added to the libraries to raise base diversity and improve cluster recognition. As for the original processing: Demultiplexor pulled UMIs out of read 2, joined the UMIs with the TCR sequence from read 1, and separated reads according to sample indices. V and J genes and V-J junctions were identified by Decombinator, which gave every TCR a five-part identifier that included V and J deletions. Collapsinator used UMIs to correct sequencing errors and PCR amplification heterogeneity, yielding UMI-based abundance per TCR. Identifiers were converted to nucleotide sequence by CDR3Translator and translated to amino acids, and CDR3 regions were extracted on the basis of terminal motifs. Error-corrected counts of alpha and beta TCRs from blood and skin were compared after being normalized to the amount of input RNA. Starting from the raw public reads, TCRdb applied fastp trimming at Q25, assembled clones with MiXCR and retained in-frame beta chains. For every CDR3 protein sequence, its rows merge into one entry that carries the most common genes and DNA. It is TCRdb's table, rather than the study itself, that gives the V and J calls and clone size. The sample has 25,000 to 30,000 distinct CDR3 sequences on record, under 6.5% of them singletons. Around 7.4% of the sample lies in the top ten.

The study described a robust, sensitive protocol for amplifying, sequencing and analyzing TCRs, using 3' ligation of a UMI-containing oligonucleotide to TCR cDNA. For whole blood analysis, approximately 2.5 ml of peripheral blood was collected from healthy adult volunteers into Tempus tubes, and RNA was extracted following the manufacturer's instructions. Total RNA was used without cell sorting and was treated with RQ1 DNase before reverse transcription, with a target input of roughly 1 to 1,100 ng. Libraries were prepared from skin biopsies and whole blood so that pipeline robustness could be tested in samples in which T cells form a minority population.

This clonotype was obtained from an adult in good health. The chain is made from TRBV27 and TRBJ2-1; no D gene can be assigned with confidence. Sample: blood. The DNA reads TGTGCCAGCAGTTTATCGAATAGTGGCAATGAGCAGTTCTTC. This translates into CASSLSNSGNEQFF.